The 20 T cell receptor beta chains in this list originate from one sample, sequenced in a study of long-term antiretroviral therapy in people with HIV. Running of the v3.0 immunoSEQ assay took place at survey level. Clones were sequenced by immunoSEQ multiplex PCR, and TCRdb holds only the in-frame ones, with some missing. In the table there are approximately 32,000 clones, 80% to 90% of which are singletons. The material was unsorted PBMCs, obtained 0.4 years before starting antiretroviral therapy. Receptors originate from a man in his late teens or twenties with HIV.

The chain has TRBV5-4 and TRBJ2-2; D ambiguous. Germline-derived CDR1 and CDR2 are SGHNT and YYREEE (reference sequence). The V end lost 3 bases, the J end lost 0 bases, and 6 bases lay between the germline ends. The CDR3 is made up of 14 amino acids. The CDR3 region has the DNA TGTGCCAGCAGCTCCAATACGAACACCGGGGAGCTGTTTTTT. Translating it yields CASSSNTNTGELFF.

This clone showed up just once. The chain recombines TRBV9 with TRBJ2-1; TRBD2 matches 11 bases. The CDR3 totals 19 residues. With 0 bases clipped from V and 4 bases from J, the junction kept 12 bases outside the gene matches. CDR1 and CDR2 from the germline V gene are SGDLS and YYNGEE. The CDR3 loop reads CASSVATEASGRHYNEQFF. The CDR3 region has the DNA TGTGCCAGCAGCGTAGCTACTGAGGCTAGCGGGAGGCATTACAATGAGCAGTTCTTC.

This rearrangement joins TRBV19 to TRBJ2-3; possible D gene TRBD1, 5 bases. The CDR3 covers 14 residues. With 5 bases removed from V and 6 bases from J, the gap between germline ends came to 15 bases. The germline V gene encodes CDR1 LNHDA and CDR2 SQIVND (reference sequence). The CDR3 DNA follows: TGTGCCAGTAGTCCTGGTTCAGGGTCGGATACGCAGTATTTT. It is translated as CASSPGSGSDTQYF. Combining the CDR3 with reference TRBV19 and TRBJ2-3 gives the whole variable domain DGGITQSPKYLFRKEGQNVTLSCEQNLNHDAMYWYRQDPGQGLRLIYYSQIVNDFQKGDIAEGYSVSREKKESFPLTVTSAQKNPTAFYLCASSPGSGSDTQYFGPGTRLTVL.

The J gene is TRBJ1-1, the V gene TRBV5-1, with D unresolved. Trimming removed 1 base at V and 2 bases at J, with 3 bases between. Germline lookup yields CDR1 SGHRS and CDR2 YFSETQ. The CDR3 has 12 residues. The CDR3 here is CASSLSNTEAFF. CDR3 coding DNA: TGCGCCAGCAGCTTGTCCAACACTGAAGCTTTCTTT.

The CDR3 DNA sequence: TGTGCTAGTGGTTTGGTAACGGGTGGAGAGGGGGGCAACTATGGCTACACCTTC. As protein: CASGLVTGGEGGNYGYTF. The V gene is TRBV12-5, the J gene TRBJ1-2; TRBD1 might be the D (6 bases). V lost 0 bases, J lost 2 bases, and 19 bases lay in between. Germline CDR1 LGHNT, CDR2 FRNRAP. The CDR3 has 18 amino acids. Full variable domain (missing parts from reference TRBV12-5 and TRBJ1-2): DARVTQTPRHKVTEMGQEVTMRCQPILGHNTVFWYRQTMMQGLELLAYFRNRAPLDDSGMPKDRFSAEMPDATLATLKIQPSEPRDSAVYFCASGLVTGGEGGNYGYTFGSGTRLTVV.

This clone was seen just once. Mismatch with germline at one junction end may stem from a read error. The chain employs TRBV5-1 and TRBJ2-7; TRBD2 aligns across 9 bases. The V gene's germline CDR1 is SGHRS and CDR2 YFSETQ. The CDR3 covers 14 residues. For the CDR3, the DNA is TGTGCCAGCAGCCCGGGACTAGCTTTTTACGAGCAGTACTTC. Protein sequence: CASSPGLAFYEQYF.

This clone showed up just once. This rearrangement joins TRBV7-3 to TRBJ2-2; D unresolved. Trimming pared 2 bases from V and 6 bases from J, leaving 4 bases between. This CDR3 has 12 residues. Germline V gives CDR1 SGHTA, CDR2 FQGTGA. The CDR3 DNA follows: TGTGCCAGCAGCTTATTGGCCGGGGAGCTGTTTTTT. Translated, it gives CASSLLAGELFF.

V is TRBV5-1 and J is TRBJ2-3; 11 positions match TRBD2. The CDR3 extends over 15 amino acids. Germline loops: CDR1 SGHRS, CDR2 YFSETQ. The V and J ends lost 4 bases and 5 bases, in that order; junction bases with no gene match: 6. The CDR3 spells CASSVTSGVLDTQYF. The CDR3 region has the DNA TGCGCCAGCAGCGTGACTAGCGGGGTGCTAGATACGCAGTATTTT.

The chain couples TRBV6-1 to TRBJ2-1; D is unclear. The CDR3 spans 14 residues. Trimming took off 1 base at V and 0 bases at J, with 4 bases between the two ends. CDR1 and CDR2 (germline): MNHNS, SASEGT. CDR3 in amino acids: CASSEGSSYNEQFF. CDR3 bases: TGTGCCAGCAGTGAAGGGAGCTCCTACAATGAGCAGTTCTTC.

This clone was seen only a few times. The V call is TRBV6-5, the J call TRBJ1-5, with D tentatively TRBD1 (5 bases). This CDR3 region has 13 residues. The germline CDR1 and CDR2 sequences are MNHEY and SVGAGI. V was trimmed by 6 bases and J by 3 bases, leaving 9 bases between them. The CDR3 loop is CASRRQPNQPQHF. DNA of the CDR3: TGTGCCAGCAGACGACAGCCCAATCAGCCCCAGCATTTT.

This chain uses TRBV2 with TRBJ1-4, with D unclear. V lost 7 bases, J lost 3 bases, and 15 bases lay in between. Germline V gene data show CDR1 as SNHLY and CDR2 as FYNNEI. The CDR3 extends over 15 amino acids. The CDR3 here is CASTSSPAANEKLFF. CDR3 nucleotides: TGTGCCAGCACATCTAGCCCGGCAGCTAATGAAAAACTGTTTTTT.

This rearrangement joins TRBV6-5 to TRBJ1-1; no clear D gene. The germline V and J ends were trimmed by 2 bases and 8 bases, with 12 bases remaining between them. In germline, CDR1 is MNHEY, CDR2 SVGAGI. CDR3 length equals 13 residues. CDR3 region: CASSYAYGEEAFF. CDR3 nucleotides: TGTGCCAGCAGTTACGCCTACGGGGAAGAAGCTTTCTTT.

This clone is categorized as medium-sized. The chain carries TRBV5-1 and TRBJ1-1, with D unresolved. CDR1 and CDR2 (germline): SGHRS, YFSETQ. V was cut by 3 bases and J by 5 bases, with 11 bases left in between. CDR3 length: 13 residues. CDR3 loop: CASSWGSMTEAFF. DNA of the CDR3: TGCGCCAGCAGCTGGGGAAGTATGACTGAAGCTTTCTTT.

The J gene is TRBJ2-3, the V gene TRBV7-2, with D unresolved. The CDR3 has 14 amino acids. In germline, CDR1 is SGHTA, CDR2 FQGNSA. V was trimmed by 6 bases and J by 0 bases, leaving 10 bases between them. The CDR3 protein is CASSPHQSTDTQYF. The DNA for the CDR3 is TGTGCCAGCAGTCCCCACCAAAGCACAGATACGCAGTATTTT. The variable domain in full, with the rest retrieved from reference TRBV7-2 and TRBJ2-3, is GAGVSQSPSNKVTEKGKDVELRCDPISGHTALYWYRQSLGQGLEFLIYFQGNSAPDKSGLPSDRFSAERTGGSVSTLTIQRTQQEDSAVYLCASSPHQSTDTQYFGPGTRLTVL.

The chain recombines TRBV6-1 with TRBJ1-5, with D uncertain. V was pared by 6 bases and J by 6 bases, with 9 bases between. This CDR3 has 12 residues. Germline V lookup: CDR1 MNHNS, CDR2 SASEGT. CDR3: CASSRVLQPQHF. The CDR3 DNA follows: TGTGCCAGCAGCCGAGTTCTTCAGCCCCAGCATTTT.

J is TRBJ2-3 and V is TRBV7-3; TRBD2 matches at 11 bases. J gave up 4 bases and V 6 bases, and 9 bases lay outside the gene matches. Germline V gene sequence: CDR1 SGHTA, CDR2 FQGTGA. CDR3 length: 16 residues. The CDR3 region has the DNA TGTGCCAGCAGTTCTATAGCGGGGGGGCCCCCAGATACGCAGTATTTT. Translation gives CASSSIAGGPPDTQYF.

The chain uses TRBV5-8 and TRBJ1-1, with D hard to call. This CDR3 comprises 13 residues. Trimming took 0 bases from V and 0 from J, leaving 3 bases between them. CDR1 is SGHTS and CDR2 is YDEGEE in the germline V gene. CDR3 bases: TGTGCCAGCAGCTTGGAACTGAACACTGAAGCTTTCTTT. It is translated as CASSLELNTEAFF.

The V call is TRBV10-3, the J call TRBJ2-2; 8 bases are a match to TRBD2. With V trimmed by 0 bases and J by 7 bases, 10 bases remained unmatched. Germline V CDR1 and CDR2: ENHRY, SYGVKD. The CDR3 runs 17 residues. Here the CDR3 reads CAISESISGGPGGELFF. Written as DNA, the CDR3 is TGTGCCATCAGTGAGTCGATATCGGGGGGGCCTGGCGGGGAGCTGTTTTTT.

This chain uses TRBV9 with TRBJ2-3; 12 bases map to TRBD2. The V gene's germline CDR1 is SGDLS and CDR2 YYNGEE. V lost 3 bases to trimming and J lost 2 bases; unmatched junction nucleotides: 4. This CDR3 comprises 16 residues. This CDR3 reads CASSAGLAGTTDTQYF. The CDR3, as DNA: TGTGCCAGCAGCGCCGGACTAGCGGGGACCACAGATACGCAGTATTTT. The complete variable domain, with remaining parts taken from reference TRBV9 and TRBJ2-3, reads DSGVTQTPKHLITATGQRVTLRCSPRSGDLSVYWYQQSLDQGLQFLIQYYNGEERAKGNILERFSAQQFPDLHSELNLSSLELGDSALYFCASSAGLAGTTDTQYFGPGTRLTVL.

The CDR3 DNA sequence: TGTGCCAGCAGTTCACGTGTGAGACGGGACACAATCAACTATGGCTACACCTTC. Its translation: CASSSRVRRDTINYGYTF. This chain uses TRBV28 with TRBJ1-2; maybe TRBD1 (6 bases). CDR1 MDHEN and CDR2 SYDVKM come from the germline V gene. CDR3 size: 18 residues. Trimming took off 4 bases at V and 2 bases at J, with 23 bases between the two ends.